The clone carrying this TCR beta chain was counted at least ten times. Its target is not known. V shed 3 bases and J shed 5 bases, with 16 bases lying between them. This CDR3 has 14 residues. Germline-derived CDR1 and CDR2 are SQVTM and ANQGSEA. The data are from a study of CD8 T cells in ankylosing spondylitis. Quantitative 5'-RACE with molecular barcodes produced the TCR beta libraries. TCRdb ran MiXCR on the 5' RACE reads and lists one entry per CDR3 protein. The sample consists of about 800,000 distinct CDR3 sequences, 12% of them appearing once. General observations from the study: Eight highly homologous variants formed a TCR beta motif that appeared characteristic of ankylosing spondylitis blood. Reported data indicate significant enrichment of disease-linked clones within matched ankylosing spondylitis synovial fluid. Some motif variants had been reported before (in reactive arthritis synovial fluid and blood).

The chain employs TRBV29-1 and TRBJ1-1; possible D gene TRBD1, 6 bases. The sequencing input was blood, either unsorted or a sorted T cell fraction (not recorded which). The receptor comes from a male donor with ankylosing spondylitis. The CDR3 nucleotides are TGCAGCGTTGACGCTTACAGGGAAAGGACTGAAGCTTTCTTT. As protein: CSVDAYRERTEAFF.